This T cell receptor beta chain came from a study of human T cells and chemical hapten exposure. There are 15 residues in the CDR3. The trim removed 6 bases at V and 3 bases at J, leaving 9 bases unmatched. Germline values: CDR1 SEHNR, CDR2 FQNEAQ (reference sequence). The time point denotes: pre-sensitization, week 0. Specified treatment: therapeutic diphenylcyclopropenone sensitization with weekly scalp DPC. From the RACE reads, TCRdb called clonotypes with MiXCR, one entry per CDR3 protein. The table has around 200,000 distinct CDR3 sequences, 30% seen once. This clonotype was sampled from a woman between 25 and 40 years old with alopecia areata. Some clones in this sample may be carry-over from other donors' samples. The sample in question was whole blood, obtained in connection with sensitization to the hapten diphenylcyclopropenone (DPC). The chain carries TRBV7-9 and TRBJ1-2, with 8 bases that match TRBD1. The CDR3 region has the DNA TGTGCCAGCAGTAGCACGGACAGGGTAGACTATGGCTACACCTTC. Translating gives CASSSTDRVDYGYTF.